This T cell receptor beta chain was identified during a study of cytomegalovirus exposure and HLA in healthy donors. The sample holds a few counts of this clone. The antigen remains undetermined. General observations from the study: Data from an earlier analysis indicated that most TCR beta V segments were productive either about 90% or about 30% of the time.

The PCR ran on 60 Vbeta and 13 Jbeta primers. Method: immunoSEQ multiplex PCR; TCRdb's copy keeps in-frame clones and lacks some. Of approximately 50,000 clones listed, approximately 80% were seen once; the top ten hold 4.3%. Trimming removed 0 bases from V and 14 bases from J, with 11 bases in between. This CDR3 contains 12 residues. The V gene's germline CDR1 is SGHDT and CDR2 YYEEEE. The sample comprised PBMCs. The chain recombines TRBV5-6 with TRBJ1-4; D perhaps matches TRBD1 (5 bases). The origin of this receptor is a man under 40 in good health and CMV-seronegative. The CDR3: CASSLGSGDLFF. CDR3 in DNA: TGTGCCAGCAGCTTGGGTTCGGGGGACCTGTTTTTT.